This T cell receptor beta chain was recorded in a study of cytomegalovirus exposure and HLA in healthy donors. General study findings and limits: The classifier was said to identify cytomegalovirus status with high specificity and sensitivity.

The PCR used 60 Vbeta and 13 Jbeta primers. Libraries were prepared by immunoSEQ multiplex PCR; TCRdb keeps only in-frame clonotypes and omits some of them. The sample has about 140,000 clones; roughly a tenth are singletons. This clone was observed a handful of times. Its antigen is as yet unknown. CDR3 size: 17 residues. Trimming took 5 bases from V and 5 from J; bases not matched to a gene: 11. Germline values: CDR1 SGHTA, CDR2 FQGNSA. The TCR sequence derives from a male donor in good health and CMV-seronegative. The V and J genes are TRBV7-2 and TRBJ2-3, with 12 bases fitting TRBD2. The specimen was PBMCs. In DNA form, the CDR3 reads TGTGCCAGCAGCCCCCCAGCTAGCGGGAGGGTGGGAGATACGCAGTATTTT. Its translation is CASSPPASGRVGDTQYF. The variable domain in full, with the rest retrieved from reference TRBV7-2 and TRBJ2-3, is GAGVSQSPSNKVTEKGKDVELRCDPISGHTALYWYRQSLGQGLEFLIYFQGNSAPDKSGLPSDRFSAERTGGSVSTLTIQRTQQEDSAVYLCASSPPASGRVGDTQYFGPGTRLTVL.